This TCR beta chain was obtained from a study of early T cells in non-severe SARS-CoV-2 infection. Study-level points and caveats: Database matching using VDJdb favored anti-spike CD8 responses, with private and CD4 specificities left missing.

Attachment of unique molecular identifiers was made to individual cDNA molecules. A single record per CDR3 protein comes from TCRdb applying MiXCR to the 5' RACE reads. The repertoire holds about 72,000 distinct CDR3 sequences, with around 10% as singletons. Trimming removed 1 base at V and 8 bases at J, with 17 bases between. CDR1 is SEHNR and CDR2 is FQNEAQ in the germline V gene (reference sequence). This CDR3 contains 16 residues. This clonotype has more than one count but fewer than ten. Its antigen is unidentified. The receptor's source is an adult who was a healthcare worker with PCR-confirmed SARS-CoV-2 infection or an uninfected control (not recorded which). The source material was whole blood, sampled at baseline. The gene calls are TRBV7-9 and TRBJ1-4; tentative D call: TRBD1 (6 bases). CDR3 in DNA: TGTGCCAGCAGCTTAGGCGGGGCGGGGGCTGAAGAAAAACTGTTTTTT. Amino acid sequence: CASSLGGAGAEEKLFF.